The 25 T cell receptor beta chains given below trace back to one sample, sequenced in a study of blood T cells in healthy people across ages (dated by TCRdb to about 2015). Library construction relied on 5' RACE. Reads for this sample came from an Illumina HiSeq 2500. The second PCR ran for roughly 7 to 12 cycles and used a J-beta primer mix along with a sample-barcoded 5' primer. TCRdb took the public reads, trimmed them with fastp at Q25, ran MiXCR for clone calling and kept in-frame beta chains. Rows are combined by CDR3 protein, so each entry shows the most common genes and DNA. Within this sample are about 670,000 distinct CDR3 sequences, with 40% to 45% of them counted one time only. The ten largest clones add up to 25% to 35% of the sample. The sample comprised blood. All receptors derive from a man older than 75 in good health.

The table lists this clonotype with a few counts. V gene TRBV6-8 combines with J gene TRBJ1-1; D not certain. V dropped 6 bases and J dropped 7 bases, with 12 bases sitting between them. CDR3 size: 12 residues. The germline gives CDR1 MNHGY, CDR2 SAAAGT. The CDR3 loop reads CASRRTVIEAFF. CDR3 bases: TGTGCCAGCAGGCGGACGGTTATTGAAGCTTTCTTT.

The V and J genes are TRBV20-1 and TRBJ2-7; TRBD2 aligns across 7 bases. Germline V gene sequence: CDR1 DFQATT, CDR2 SNEGSKA (reference sequence). The CDR3 is 15 amino acids. The junction had 12 bases not matched to a gene; V was cut back by 6 bases and J by 1 base. The CDR3 sequence: CSAPAGGSYSYEQYF. The DNA of the CDR3 is TGCAGTGCCCCAGCGGGCGGGAGTTATTCCTACGAGCAGTACTTC.

The chain links TRBV5-1 to TRBJ2-1, with TRBD2 matching over 12 bases. This CDR3 contains 14 residues. CDR1 and CDR2 (germline): SGHRS, YFSETQ. V was clipped by 2 bases and J by 9 bases; unmatched bases: 3. CDR3 loop: CASSLLAGGGEQFF. The CDR3 bases are TGCGCCAGCAGCTTACTAGCGGGAGGCGGTGAGCAGTTCTTC.

The chain uses TRBV28 and TRBJ2-3; 7 bases map to TRBD2. Germline CDR1 and CDR2: MDHEN and SYDVKM. This CDR3 has 15 residues. Trimming cost V 4 bases and J 1 base; bases outside gene matches: 5. The CDR3 nucleotides read TGTGCCAGCAGTTCACAGCGGGGACGCACAGATACGCAGTATTTT. This gives the protein CASSSQRGRTDTQYF.

The chain combines TRBV6-4 with TRBJ2-4; perhaps TRBD2 as D (5 bases). The end of the DNA aligns better with TRBJ2-7, so the J call may be wrong. The CDR3 runs 15 residues. CDR1 and CDR2 from the germline V gene are MRHNA and SNTAGT. CDR3 sequence reads: CASSVQAGRNYEQYF. For the CDR3, the DNA is TGTGCCAGCAGTGTCCAGGCGGGCAGGAACTACGAGCAGTACTTC.

This clonotype was seen many times. This rearrangement joins TRBV6-2 or TRBV6-3 to TRBJ2-5; TRBD1 is a possible D gene (6 bases). Germline V CDR1 and CDR2: MNHEY, SVGEGT. The V end was cut by 2 bases, the J end by 2 bases, with 12 bases between. The CDR3 length is 15 residues. This chain's CDR3 is CASSYLGTQQETQYF. CDR3 nucleotides: TGTGCCAGCAGTTACCTGGGGACACAGCAAGAGACCCAGTACTTC.

The chain uses TRBV18 and TRBJ2-1, with unresolved D. Germline V lookup: CDR1 KGHSH, CDR2 LQKENI. This CDR3 is 15 amino acids long. The V gene lost 0 bases and the J gene lost 1 base, with 7 bases spanning the gap. The chain's CDR3 is CASSPPTVSYNEQFF. The CDR3 nucleotides read TGTGCCAGCTCACCACCGACGGTTTCCTACAATGAGCAGTTCTTC.

This clonotype was observed a handful of times. This rearrangement joins TRBV15 to TRBJ2-5, with D unclear. This CDR3 has 15 residues. Trimming took 1 base from V and 5 from J, leaving 14 bases between them. Germline CDR1 is LNHNV and CDR2 is YYDKDF (reference sequence). The CDR3 bases are TGTGCCACCAGCAGAGGGGATCCCGGCAGGGAGACCCAGTACTTC. This gives the protein CATSRGDPGRETQYF.

There are a few counts of this clonotype. The chain carries TRBV6-5 and TRBJ2-5; no definite D call. The V and J ends lost 0 bases and 0 bases respectively, with 8 bases between them. The CDR3 totals 15 residues. Germline CDR1 and CDR2: MNHEY and SVGAGI. CDR3 residues: CASSYSIGYQETQYF. CDR3 DNA: TGTGCCAGCAGTTACTCGATCGGATACCAAGAGACCCAGTACTTC.

This chain joins TRBV5-1 and TRBJ1-1; D gene uncertain. The CDR3 sequence is 14 residues long. Trimming took 6 bases from V and 0 from J, leaving 12 bases between them. Germline V gives CDR1 SGHRS, CDR2 YFSETQ. The CDR3 DNA reads TGCGCCAGCAAAAGGGAGTCAATGAACACTGAAGCTTTCTTT. Protein sequence: CASKRESMNTEAFF.

This rearrangement joins TRBV12-3 or TRBV12-4 to TRBJ2-7; 10 bases align to TRBD2. The CDR3 runs to 15 residues. Trimming cost V 4 bases and J 3 bases; bases outside gene matches: 6. CDR3 sequence: CASSSPGLAVYEQYF. DNA for the CDR3: TGTGCCAGCAGTTCCCCAGGACTAGCGGTCTACGAGCAGTACTTC.

This chain joins TRBV21-1 and TRBJ1-6; TRBD1 is the table's D call and was not checked against the DNA. TRBV21-1 is a documented pseudogene. The CDR3 loop spans 18 amino acids. CDR3 DNA: TGTGCCAGCAGCAAAGAGGGCACAGGTGCGGGCCATAATTCACCCCTCCACTTT. Protein sequence: CASSKEGTGAGHNSPLHF.

A few counts support this clonotype. The chain has TRBV29-1 and TRBJ2-3; 11 bases align to TRBD2. The J segment lost 3 bases and the V segment lost 6 bases, leaving 5 bases of the junction unmatched. This CDR3 has 14 amino acids. Germline V gene data show CDR1 as SQVTM and CDR2 as ANQGSEA. CDR3 in amino acids: CSVDSGRGTDTQYF. The CDR3 DNA reads as TGCAGCGTGGATAGCGGGAGGGGAACAGATACGCAGTATTTT.

The sample holds one count of this clonotype. The chain recombines TRBV4-3 with TRBJ2-3; 11 bases map to TRBD2. V lost 0 bases to trimming and J lost 4 bases; unmatched junction nucleotides: 15. This CDR3 has 20 residues. Germline CDR1 LGHNA, CDR2 YSLEER. The CDR3 DNA reads as TGCGCCAGCAGCCAAGATTCAGCTAGCGGGAGGTTCATCGGCCCAGATACGCAGTATTTT. It codes for CASSQDSASGRFIGPDTQYF.

The V call is TRBV6-1, the J call TRBJ2-5; TRBD2 matches at 11 bases. There are 17 residues in the CDR3. CDR1 is MNHNS, CDR2 SASEGT, per germline. The trim removed 2 bases at V and 5 bases at J, leaving 10 bases unmatched. This CDR3 is CASSETGSGRAWETQYF. CDR3 bases: TGTGCCAGCAGTGAAACAGGTAGCGGGAGGGCCTGGGAGACCCAGTACTTC.

This chain joins TRBV11-2 and TRBJ2-7; TRBD2 matches at 9 bases. The CDR3 is made up of 16 amino acids. The junction had 12 bases not matched to a gene; V was cut back by 0 bases and J by 9 bases. Germline assignment: CDR1 SGHAT and CDR2 FQNNGV. The CDR3 region is CASSLDRASGIRWQYF. CDR3 bases: TGTGCCAGCAGCTTAGATCGTGCTAGCGGGATTCGCTGGCAGTACTTC.

This clonotype appeared a single time. The chain uses TRBV21-1 and TRBJ2-3; TRBD2, the table's D call, was not compared with the DNA. TRBV21-1 represents a pseudogene. The CDR3 consists of 20 residues. CDR3 in DNA: TGTGCCAGCAGCAAAGTACGGGTCGAAATAGCGGGAGTGGGGCCAGATACGCAGTATTTT. Protein: CASSKVRVEIAGVGPDTQYF.

This clonotype was detected a few times. Written as DNA, the CDR3 is TGTGCCAGCACCCTTAGCGGCGTCAGGGACCATCAAGAGACCCAGTACTTC. Its translation: CASTLSGVRDHQETQYF. The V call is TRBV7-9, the J call TRBJ2-5, with a possible D match to TRBD2 (6 bases). This CDR3 region has 17 residues. The germline V gene encodes CDR1 SEHNR and CDR2 FQNEAQ (reference sequence). Trimming left V 7 bases short and J 2 bases short, with 23 bases between.

This clonotype has a handful of counts. The gene calls are TRBV6-1 and TRBJ2-7; D is possibly TRBD1 (6 bases). Germline CDR1 MNHNS, CDR2 SASEGT. This CDR3 region has 14 residues. Trimming took off 5 bases at V and 3 bases at J, with 14 bases between the two ends. Here the CDR3 DNA reads TGTGCCAGCAGTCCCCGGGACAATCACTACGAGCAGTACTTC. Residues: CASSPRDNHYEQYF.

The chain recombines TRBV7-9 with TRBJ2-3, with D hard to call. The V gene lost 4 bases and the J gene lost 8 bases, with 10 bases spanning the gap. Germline V lookup: CDR1 SEHNR, CDR2 FQNEAQ (reference sequence). There are 12 residues in the CDR3. The CDR3 sequence: CASSSPIGTQYF. CDR3 DNA sequence: TGTGCCAGCAGCTCCCCTATAGGTACGCAGTATTTT.

The genes are TRBV20-1 and TRBJ2-7; TRBD2 matches 13 bases. Germline assignment: CDR1 DFQATT and CDR2 SNEGSKA (reference sequence). This CDR3 contains 18 residues. Trimming at V came to 0 bases and at J to 4 bases, leaving 12 bases not matched to a gene. Here the CDR3 DNA reads TGCAGTGCTAGAGAGGGGACAGGGGGGACTAGCGGGGTGTACGAGCAGTACTTC. Translating it yields CSAREGTGGTSGVYEQYF.

Concerning this clonotype: No conserved phenylalanine or tryptophan ends this CDR3, so it is likely a read error. This chain's CDR3 is CASSPKMKADMQYS. In nucleotides, the CDR3 is TGTGCCAGCAGTCCTAAAATGAAAGCAGATATGCAGTATTCT. The genes are TRBV12-3 or TRBV12-4 and TRBJ2-3; D remains ambiguous. This CDR3 is 14 amino acids long.

The sample holds one count of this clonotype. The CDR3 DNA reads TGTGCCAGCAGCTTATATCAGGGCGGACCTCAGCCCCAGCATTTT. Its protein is CASSLYQGGPQPQHF. The chain uses TRBV7-9 and TRBJ1-5; the D gene is possibly TRBD1 (5 bases). The CDR3 has 15 residues. Germline assignment: CDR1 SEHNR and CDR2 FQNEAQ (reference sequence). Trimming removed 2 bases from V and 6 bases from J, with 14 bases in between. The full variable domain, completed using reference TRBV7-9 and TRBJ1-5, is DTGVSQNPRHKITKRGQNVTFRCDPISEHNRLYWYRQTLGQGPEFLTYFQNEAQLEKSRLLSDRFSAERPKGSFSTLEIQRTEQGDSAMYLCASSLYQGGPQPQHFGDGTRLSIL.

This clonotype has a handful of counts. The chain combines TRBV20-1 with TRBJ2-7; 7 bases are shared with TRBD2. This CDR3 region has 13 residues. Per the germline V gene, CDR1 is DFQATT and CDR2 is SNEGSKA (reference sequence). Trimming cost V 5 bases and J 4 bases; bases outside gene matches: 8. CDR3 bases: TGCAGTGCTGGACGAGGGACTACTTACGAGCAGTACTTC. This translates into CSAGRGTTYEQYF.

V gene TRBV24-1 combines with J gene TRBJ1-2; possibly TRBD1 for D (5 bases). Per germline, CDR1 KGHDR and CDR2 SFDVKD. V was pared by 1 base and J by 9 bases, with 17 bases between. The CDR3 runs to 15 residues. CDR3 amino acids: CATSDFGRDGVRYTF. The CDR3 nucleotides are TGTGCCACCAGTGATTTTGGCCGGGACGGGGTCCGCTACACCTTC.